A selection of T cell receptor beta chains follows, all from one sample in a study of early T cells in non-severe SARS-CoV-2 infection. TCRdb called the 5' RACE reads again in MiXCR, with one record for every CDR3 protein. The table shows about 81,000 distinct CDR3 sequences, with 6% to 7% occurring only once. The material sequenced was whole blood. All receptors derive from an adult who was a healthcare worker with PCR-confirmed SARS-CoV-2 infection or an uninfected control (not recorded which). Both conserved end residues are part of each CDR3. The order of the fields is D gene, clone size, J gene, V gene, CDR3 protein, CDR3 DNA. The D gene is left open where the match is weak. The size entry is marked missing in some rows and otherwise reads once, few, many or a size class.

D gene: NA
clone size: NA
J gene: TRBJ2-5
V gene: TRBV7-6
CDR3 protein: CASSPQTKQYF
CDR3 DNA: TGTGCCAGCAGCCCTCAGACGAAACAGTACTTC

D gene: NA
clone size: many
J gene: TRBJ2-3
V gene: TRBV12-3/TRBV12-4
CDR3 protein: CASSLTPDTQYF
CDR3 DNA: TGTGCCAGCAGTTTGACCCCAGATACGCAGTATTTT

D gene: TRBD1
clone size: many
J gene: TRBJ2-3
V gene: TRBV30
CDR3 protein: CAWGQDITDTQYF
CDR3 DNA: TGTGCCTGGGGACAGGACATCACAGATACGCAGTATTTT

D gene: NA
clone size: few
J gene: TRBJ1-2
V gene: TRBV28
CDR3 protein: CASSWGNYGYTF
CDR3 DNA: TGTGCCAGCAGTTGGGGCAACTATGGCTACACCTTC

D gene: NA
clone size: NA
J gene: TRBJ2-2
V gene: TRBV7-8
CDR3 protein: CASSLTGGVLTGELFF
CDR3 DNA: TGTGCCAGCAGCTTAACAGGAGGGGTTCTGACCGGGGAGCTGTTTTTT

D gene: NA
clone size: few
J gene: TRBJ2-5
V gene: TRBV7-2
CDR3 protein: CASSQNGPQETQYF
CDR3 DNA: TGTGCCAGCAGCCAAAACGGACCACAAGAGACCCAGTACTTC

D gene: NA
clone size: many
J gene: TRBJ1-1
V gene: TRBV27
CDR3 protein: CASSLTPLRTEAFF
CDR3 DNA: TGTGCCAGCAGTCTGACCCCTCTGCGGACTGAAGCTTTCTTT

D gene: NA
clone size: many
J gene: TRBJ2-1
V gene: TRBV20-1
CDR3 protein: CSASDGRSHEQFF
CDR3 DNA: TGCAGTGCTAGTGACGGCCGCTCCCATGAGCAGTTCTTC

D gene: NA
clone size: many
J gene: TRBJ2-7
V gene: TRBV28
CDR3 protein: CASSQIGFYEQYF
CDR3 DNA: TGTGCCAGCAGTCAAATAGGGTTCTACGAGCAGTACTTC

D gene: NA
clone size: NA
J gene: TRBJ2-1
V gene: TRBV20-1
CDR3 protein: CSATLQLHEQFF
CDR3 DNA: TGCAGTGCTACCCTTCAACTCCATGAGCAGTTCTTC

D gene: TRBD1
clone size: many
J gene: TRBJ2-3
V gene: TRBV28
CDR3 protein: CASSSGQGAGDTQYF
CDR3 DNA: TGTGCCAGCAGTTCGGGACAGGGGGCAGGAGATACGCAGTATTTT

D gene: NA
clone size: few
J gene: TRBJ1-5
V gene: TRBV3-1
CDR3 protein: CASSQQYSNQPQHF
CDR3 DNA: TGTGCCAGCAGCCAACAGTATAGCAATCAGCCCCAGCATTTT

D gene: NA
clone size: many
J gene: TRBJ1-2
V gene: TRBV6-1
CDR3 protein: CASSELGRGNYGYTF
CDR3 DNA: TGTGCCAGCAGTGAATTAGGTCGGGGAAACTATGGCTACACCTTC

D gene: NA
clone size: many
J gene: TRBJ2-3
V gene: TRBV5-4
CDR3 protein: CASSSNRQGTDTQYF
CDR3 DNA: TGTGCCAGCAGCAGCAACAGACAGGGCACAGATACGCAGTATTTT

D gene: NA
clone size: NA
J gene: TRBJ2-1
V gene: TRBV29-1
CDR3 protein: CSGTRYNEQFF
CDR3 DNA: TGCAGCGGCACACGGTACAATGAGCAGTTCTTC

D gene: TRBD2
clone size: few
J gene: TRBJ2-1
V gene: TRBV5-6
CDR3 protein: CASSPGGLEIGEQFF
CDR3 DNA: TGTGCCAGCAGCCCTGGGGGACTAGAGATTGGTGAGCAGTTCTTC

D gene: TRBD1
clone size: many
J gene: TRBJ2-4
V gene: TRBV20-1
CDR3 protein: CSARGQGPTVNIQYF
CDR3 DNA: TGCAGTGCTAGAGGACAGGGCCCGACCGTCAACATTCAGTACTTC

D gene: NA
clone size: many
J gene: TRBJ2-7
V gene: TRBV10-1
CDR3 protein: CASRDGSGEQYF
CDR3 DNA: TGCGCCAGCAGGGACGGGTCCGGCGAGCAGTACTTC

D gene: NA
clone size: NA
J gene: TRBJ2-2
V gene: TRBV5-1
CDR3 protein: CASSRSQDILGTGELFF
CDR3 DNA: TGCGCCAGCAGCCGCTCCCAAGACATTCTAGGCACCGGGGAGCTGTTTTTT

D gene: NA
clone size: NA
J gene: TRBJ2-3
V gene: TRBV6-1
CDR3 protein: CASSDLGWDTQYF
CDR3 DNA: TGTGCCAGCAGTGACCTGGGGTGGGATACGCAGTATTTT

D gene: NA
clone size: many
J gene: TRBJ1-2
V gene: TRBV19
CDR3 protein: CASTGDVNYGYTF
CDR3 DNA: TGTGCCAGTACCGGGGACGTAAACTATGGCTACACCTTC

D gene: NA
clone size: many
J gene: TRBJ1-2
V gene: TRBV6-1
CDR3 protein: CASSLGQIYGYTF
CDR3 DNA: TGTGCCAGCAGTCTGGGCCAAATCTATGGCTACACCTTC